The source of this T cell receptor (beta chain) is a study of molecular identifiers for immune sequencing clone quantification. TCRdb ran MiXCR on the PCR reads and lists one entry per CDR3 protein. The table shows about half a million distinct CDR3 sequences, with over 20% occurring only once. This clonotype has only a few counts. There are 15 residues in the CDR3. V gave up 6 bases and J gave up 6 bases; unmatched junction bases: 10. Germline V lookup: CDR1 SEHNR, CDR2 FQNEAQ (reference sequence). What was sequenced was naive CD8+ T cells from blood, with Jurkat cell RNA spiked in. Noted subset: FACS-sorted CD8+CD4-CCR7+CD45RA+ naive T cells. The chain carries TRBV7-9 and TRBJ2-1; TRBD2 agrees at 8 bases. This TCR was recovered from a human donor in good health. Some libraries in this study had Jurkat cell RNA spiked in. The CDR3 DNA reads as TGTGCCAGCAGTCAACCCGGGAGGGAGCGCAATGAGCAGTTCTTC. Translation gives CASSQPGRERNEQFF.